The present T cell receptor (beta chain) was sequenced within a study of long-term antiretroviral therapy in people with HIV. Looking at the study overall: The 2015 immediate-ART recommendation came about a decade after the earliest samples.

CDR1 is SQVTM, CDR2 ANQGSEA, per germline. This CDR3 has 10 amino acids. Each donor had at least one pre-ART and at least two post-ART PBMC samples. Before DNA extraction, about 1-11 million cryopreserved PBMC were held in the samples. On this clone itself: The antigen remains unidentified. One end of the junction is discordant with germline, which a read error may explain.

Runs used v3.0 of the immunoSEQ assay and were done at survey level. Repertoires were generated with immunoSEQ multiplex PCR, while TCRdb's copy carries only in-frame clones and drops some. Of about 21,000 clones in the sample, around nine tenths were seen once. Whole-study results and caveats: The data indicate that diversity increased after ART but remained below transplant donor controls.

The sequence came from a woman aged 25 to 39 with HIV. This specimen was unsorted PBMCs, taken 4.2 to 4.5 years before starting antiretroviral therapy. V gene TRBV29-1 combines with J gene TRBJ2-7; D is ambiguous. CDR3 DNA sequence: TGCAGCGTTGAGAGACTTACCTTAATTTTC. It specifies CSVERLTLIF.